This T cell receptor beta chain was captured by sequencing in a study of T cell responses to AZD1222 COVID-19 vaccine. Findings and caveats of the study: Epitopes outside B.1.351 and B.1.1.7 mutated regions reportedly drew nearly half of spike TCRs. Samples come after the peak T cell response, not at day 14.

Comments on this clone: Its antigen is still unknown.

Sequenced by immunoSEQ multiplex PCR; TCRdb stores in-frame clones only, minus some. Among some 150,000 clones, about 91% were seen once, and the ten largest hold approximately 3.7%. This CDR3 has 16 amino acids. Trimming took 3 bases from V and 4 from J, leaving 18 bases between them. Germline CDR1 and CDR2: MNHEY and SVGAGI. The input for sequencing was peripheral blood, taken on day 0 of AZD1222 vaccination. V and J are TRBV6-5 and TRBJ1-2; D is undetermined. The TCR originated in an adult in good health. The CDR3 loop reads CASSYGLPGNLYGYTF. The CDR3 bases are TGTGCCAGCAGTTATGGTCTCCCGGGAAATCTCTATGGCTACACCTTC.